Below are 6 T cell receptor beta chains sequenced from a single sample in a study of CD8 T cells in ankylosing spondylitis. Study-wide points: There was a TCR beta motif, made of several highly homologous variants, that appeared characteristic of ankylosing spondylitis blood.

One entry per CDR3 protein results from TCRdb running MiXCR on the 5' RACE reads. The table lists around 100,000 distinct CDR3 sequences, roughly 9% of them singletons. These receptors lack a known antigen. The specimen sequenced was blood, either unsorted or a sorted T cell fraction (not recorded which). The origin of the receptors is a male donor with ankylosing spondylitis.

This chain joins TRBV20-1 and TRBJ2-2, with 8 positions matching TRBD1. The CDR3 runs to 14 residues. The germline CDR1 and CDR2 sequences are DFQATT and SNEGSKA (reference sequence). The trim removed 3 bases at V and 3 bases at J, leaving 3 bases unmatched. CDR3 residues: CSARQGAYTGELFF. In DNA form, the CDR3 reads TGCAGTGCTAGGCAGGGGGCGTACACCGGGGAGCTGTTTTTT.

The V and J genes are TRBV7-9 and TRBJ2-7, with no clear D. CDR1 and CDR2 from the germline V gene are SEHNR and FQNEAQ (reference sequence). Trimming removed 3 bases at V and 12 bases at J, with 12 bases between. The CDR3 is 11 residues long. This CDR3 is CASSLSAEWYV. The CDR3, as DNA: TGTGCCAGCAGCTTGTCAGCCGAATGGTACGTC.

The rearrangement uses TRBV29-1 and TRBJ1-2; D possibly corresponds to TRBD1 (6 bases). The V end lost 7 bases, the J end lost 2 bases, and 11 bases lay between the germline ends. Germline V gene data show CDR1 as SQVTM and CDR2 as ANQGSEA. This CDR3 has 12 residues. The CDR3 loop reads CSAQDRNYGYTF. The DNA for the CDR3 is TGCAGCGCCCAGGACAGAAACTATGGCTACACCTTC. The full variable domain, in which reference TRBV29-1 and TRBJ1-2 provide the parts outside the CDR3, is SAVISQKPSRDICQRGTSLTIQCQVDSQVTMMFWYRQQPGQSLTLIATANQGSEATYESGFVIDKFPISRPNLTFSTLTVSNMSPEDSSIYLCSAQDRNYGYTFGSGTRLTVV.

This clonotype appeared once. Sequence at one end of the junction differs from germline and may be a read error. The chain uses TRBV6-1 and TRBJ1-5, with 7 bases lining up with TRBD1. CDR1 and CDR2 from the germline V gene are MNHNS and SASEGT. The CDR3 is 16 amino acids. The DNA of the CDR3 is TGTGCCAGCAGCGAAGGGGGCCTTTATAGCAATCAGCCCCAGCATTTT. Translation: CASSEGGLYSNQPQHF.

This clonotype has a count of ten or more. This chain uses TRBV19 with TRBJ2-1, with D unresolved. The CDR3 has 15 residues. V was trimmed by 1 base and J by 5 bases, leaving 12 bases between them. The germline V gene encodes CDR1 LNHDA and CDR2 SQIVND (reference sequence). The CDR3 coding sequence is TGTGCCAGTAGTATAGGTCCACTCCCCCACAATGAGCAGTTCTTC. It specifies CASSIGPLPHNEQFF.

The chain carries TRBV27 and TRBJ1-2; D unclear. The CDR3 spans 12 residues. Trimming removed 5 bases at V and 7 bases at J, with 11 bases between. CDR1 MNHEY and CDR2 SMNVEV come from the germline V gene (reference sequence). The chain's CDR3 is CASSALGSGYTF. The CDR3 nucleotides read TGTGCCAGCAGTGCCCTGGGGAGTGGCTACACCTTC.